These 12 T cell receptor beta chains originate from one sample sequenced in a study of T cells in Graves' hyperthyroidism and ophthalmopathy. Amplification yielded TCR beta CDR3 regions, with RNA transcripts as the source. The primer set for the first-round RT-PCR of the TCR CDR3 was HTBI. Via MiXCR, TCRdb re-called the multiplex PCR reads, giving one row per CDR3 protein. This table holds more than 45,000 distinct CDR3 sequences, roughly 49% found once. The sample consisted of blood. Receptors were obtained from a woman in her twenties or thirties with Graves' ophthalmopathy.

This clonotype is labeled as medium-sized. The chain has TRBV19 and TRBJ1-6; D remains unclear. The germline V gene encodes CDR1 LNHDA and CDR2 SQIVND (reference sequence). Trimming removed 6 bases at V and 9 bases at J, with 9 bases between. The CDR3 sequence is 12 residues long. CDR3 loop: CASRDSGSPLHF. The CDR3 bases are TGTGCCAGTAGAGATTCGGGTTCACCCCTCCACTTT.

This clonotype was seen a few times. CDR3 in amino acids: CSVTGTGVSYEQYF. Here the CDR3 DNA reads TGCAGCGTGACCGGGACAGGGGTTTCCTACGAGCAGTACTTC. The V call is TRBV29-1, the J call TRBJ2-7, with TRBD1 matching 10 bases. The CDR3 length is 14 residues. Losses at the gene ends were 6 bases for V and 1 base for J; bases not matched to a gene: 6. The germline CDR1 and CDR2 sequences are SQVTM and ANQGSEA.

The J gene is TRBJ1-5, the V gene TRBV6-6; possibly TRBD1 for D (5 bases). This CDR3 has 15 residues. Trimming removed 6 bases at V and 11 bases at J, with 23 bases between. In germline, CDR1 is MNHNY, CDR2 SVGAGI (reference sequence). CDR3: CASSVSGSGGETQHF. The DNA of the CDR3 is TGTGCCAGCAGCGTTAGCGGGAGCGGAGGGGAGACCCAGCATTTT.

This clonotype has a count of ten or more. The chain couples TRBV2 to TRBJ2-1; the D is unclear. The CDR3 has 13 residues. From germline, CDR1 is SNHLY and CDR2 FYNNEI. V was pared by 2 bases and J by 0 bases, with 2 bases between. The CDR3 coding sequence is TGTGCCAGCAGTGAATACTCCTACAATGAGCAGTTCTTC. Amino acid sequence: CASSEYSYNEQFF.

As to this clonotype: Compared with germline, one end of the junction differs, possibly owing to a read error. The chain couples TRBV9 to TRBJ1-1; no clear D. This CDR3 is built from 12 residues. Germline V gene data show CDR1 as SGDLS and CDR2 as YYNGEE. In nucleotides, the CDR3 is TGTGCCAGCAGCGTGGGTTTTGCTGAAGCATTCTTT. Amino acid sequence: CASSVGFAEAFF.

This clonotype was picked up many times. This chain connects TRBV5-1 to TRBJ2-7; D is perhaps TRBD2 (7 bases). In germline, CDR1 is SGHRS, CDR2 YFSETQ. There are 14 residues in the CDR3. V lost 0 bases to trimming and J lost 5 bases, with 12 bases between them. The CDR3 region has the DNA TGCGCCAGCAGCTTGGAGGGGGGGCACAACGAGCAGTACTTC. It specifies CASSLEGGHNEQYF.

For this clonotype: The CDR3 does not close with the conserved phenylalanine or tryptophan, likely indicating a read error. Because the CDR3's place on the DNA is in doubt, the DNA is left out and the CDR3 is given as listed by TCRdb. The V call is TRBV7-6, the J call TRBJ2-3; TRBD2 reflects the table's D call only, with no check against the DNA. Germline V CDR1 and CDR2: SGHVS, FNYEAQ. Counting both end residues, the CDR3 totals 13 amino acids. The CDR3 loop is CASSLKGVDTRYS.

This clonotype showed up just once. The junction and the germline gene differ at one end; a read error may be behind it. The chain couples TRBV19 to TRBJ1-4, with a weak D call TRBD1 (5 bases). The germline V gene encodes CDR1 LNHDA and CDR2 SQIVND (reference sequence). This CDR3 contains 17 residues. This chain's CDR3 is CASSRGSIGATNEKLFF. CDR3 in DNA: TGTGCCAGTAGTAGGGGCTCGATCGGTGCAACTAACGAAAAACTGTTTTTT.

This clonotype is classed as medium-sized (0.01 to 0.1%). The chain uses TRBV24-1 and TRBJ1-5; the D gene is possibly TRBD1 (6 bases). The CDR3 contains 14 residues. Trimming left V 4 bases short and J 4 bases short, with 10 bases between. Germline CDR1 KGHDR, CDR2 SFDVKD. CDR3 protein: CATSDHRDNQPQHF. CDR3 nucleotides: TGTGCCACCAGTGACCACAGGGATAATCAGCCCCAGCATTTT.

The sample holds many counts of this clonotype. The chain uses TRBV6-4 and TRBJ2-7, with D maybe TRBD1 (5 bases). The CDR3 extends over 14 amino acids. Between the trimmed V and J ends, which lost 5 bases and 3 bases, there was a span of 14 bases. Germline V CDR1 and CDR2: MRHNA, SNTAGT. CDR3 sequence: CASSTVDSHYEQYF. In nucleotides, the CDR3 is TGTGCCAGCAGTACGGTCGACAGTCACTACGAGCAGTACTTC.

This clonotype was seen at least ten times. The gene calls are TRBV28 and TRBJ1-1; D is uncertain. The germline gives CDR1 MDHEN, CDR2 SYDVKM. The CDR3 has 13 amino acids. Trimming cost V 8 bases and J 0 bases, with 10 bases left between them. CDR3 region: CASEGGLNTEAFF. CDR3 bases: TGTGCCAGCGAGGGAGGGCTGAACACTGAAGCTTTCTTT.

This clonotype was found once. The V gene is TRBV5-1, the J gene TRBJ1-3, with D perhaps TRBD1 (6 bases). The CDR3 loop spans 14 amino acids. Trimming removed 6 bases at V and 7 bases at J, with 17 bases between. From germline, CDR1 is SGHRS and CDR2 YFSETQ. CDR3 bases: TGCGCCAGCACATTGGCAGGGGCGATGAACACCATATATTTT. Translated, it gives CASTLAGAMNTIYF.